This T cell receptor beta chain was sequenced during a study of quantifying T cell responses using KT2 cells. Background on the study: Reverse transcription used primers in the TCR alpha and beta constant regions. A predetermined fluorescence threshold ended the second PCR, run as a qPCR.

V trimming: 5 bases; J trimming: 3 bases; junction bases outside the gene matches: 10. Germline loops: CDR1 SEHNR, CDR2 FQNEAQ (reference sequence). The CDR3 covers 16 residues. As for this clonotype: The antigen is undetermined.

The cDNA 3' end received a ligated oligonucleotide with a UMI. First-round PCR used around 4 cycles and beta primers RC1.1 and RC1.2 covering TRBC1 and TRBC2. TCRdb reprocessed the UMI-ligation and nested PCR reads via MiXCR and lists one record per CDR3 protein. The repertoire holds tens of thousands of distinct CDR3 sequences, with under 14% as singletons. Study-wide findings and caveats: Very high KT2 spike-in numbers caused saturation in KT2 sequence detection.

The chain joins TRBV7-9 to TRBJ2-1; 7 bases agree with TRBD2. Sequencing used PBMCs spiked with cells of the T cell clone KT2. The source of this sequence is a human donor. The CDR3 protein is CASSVQSGALYNEQFF. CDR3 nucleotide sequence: TGTGCCAGCAGCGTTCAAAGCGGGGCCCTCTACAATGAGCAGTTCTTC.